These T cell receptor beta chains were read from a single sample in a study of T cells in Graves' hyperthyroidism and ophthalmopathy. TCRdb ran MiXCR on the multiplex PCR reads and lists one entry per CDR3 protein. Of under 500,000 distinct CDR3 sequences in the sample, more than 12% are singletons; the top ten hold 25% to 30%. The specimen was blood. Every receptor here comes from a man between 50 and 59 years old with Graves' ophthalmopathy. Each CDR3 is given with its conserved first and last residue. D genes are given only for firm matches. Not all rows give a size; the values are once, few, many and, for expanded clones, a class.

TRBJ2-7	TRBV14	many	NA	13	CASSQGLIYEQYF	TGTGCCAGCAGCCAAGGGCTGATCTACGAGCAGTACTTC
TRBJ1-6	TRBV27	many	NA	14	CASRDITDHSPLHF	TGTGCCAGCAGGGACATCACGGACCACTCACCCCTCCACTTT
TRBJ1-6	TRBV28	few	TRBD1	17	CASSLITGEGFNSPLHF	TGTGCCAGCAGTCTAATAACAGGGGAGGGATTCAATTCACCCCTCCACTTT
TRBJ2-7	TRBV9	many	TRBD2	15	CASSATGTSWDEQYF	TGTGCCAGCAGCGCCACCGGGACTAGCTGGGACGAGCAGTACTTC
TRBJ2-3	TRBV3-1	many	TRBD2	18	CASSPQREGRKSTDTQYF	TGTGCCAGCAGCCCTCAGCGGGAGGGGAGAAAAAGCACAGATACGCAGTATTTT
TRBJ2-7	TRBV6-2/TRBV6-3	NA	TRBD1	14	CASSLPGGTNEQYF	TGTGCCAGCAGCTTACCAGGGGGAACGAATGAGCAGTACTTC
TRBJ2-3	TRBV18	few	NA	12	CASSTAKDTQYF	TGTGCCAGCTCTACCGCTAAAGATACGCAGTATTTT
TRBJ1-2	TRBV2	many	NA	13	CASNLAPADGYTF	TGTGCCAGCAACTTAGCGCCGGCGGATGGCTACACCTTC
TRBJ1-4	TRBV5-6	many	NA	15	CASSPMGGTNEKLFF	TGTGCCAGCAGCCCCATGGGGGGAACTAATGAAAAACTGTTTTTT
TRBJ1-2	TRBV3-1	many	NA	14	CASSQGPQSYGYTF	TGTGCCAGCAGCCAGGGACCCCAGAGTTATGGCTACACCTTC
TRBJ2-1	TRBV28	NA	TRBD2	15	CASSLLQREGIEQFF	TGTGCCAGCAGTCTACTACAGCGGGAGGGCATTGAGCAGTTCTTC
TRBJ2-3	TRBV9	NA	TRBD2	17	CASSPSTGTSGLDTQYF	TGTGCCAGCAGCCCGTCAACCGGGACTAGCGGGTTGGATACGCAGTATTTT
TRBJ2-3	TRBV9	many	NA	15	CASSVVGGSADTQYF	TGTGCCAGCAGCGTAGTGGGCGGGTCGGCGGATACGCAGTATTTT
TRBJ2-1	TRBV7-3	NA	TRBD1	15	CASSVKTTGYNEQFF	TGTGCCAGCAGCGTAAAAACGACAGGGTACAATGAGCAGTTCTTC
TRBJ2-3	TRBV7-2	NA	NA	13	CASSLVFGDTQYF	TGTGCCAGCAGCTTAGTTTTCGGGGATACGCAGTATTTT
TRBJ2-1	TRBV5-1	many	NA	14	CASSTGTEGNEQFF	TGCGCCAGCAGCACAGGGACGGAGGGCAATGAGCAGTTCTTC
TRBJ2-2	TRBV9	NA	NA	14	CASSVVQGPGELFF	TGTGCCAGCAGCGTAGTTCAGGGACCCGGGGAGCTGTTTTTT
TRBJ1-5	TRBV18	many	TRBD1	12	CASSPTGRPQHF	TGTGCCAGCTCACCGACAGGGAGGCCCCAGCATTTT
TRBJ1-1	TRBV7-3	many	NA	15	CASSSAGGLSTEAFF	TGTGCCAGCAGCTCCGCCGGGGGCCTATCAACTGAAGCTTTCTTT
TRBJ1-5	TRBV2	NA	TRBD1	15	CASREEGQLNQPQHF	TGTGCCAGTAGAGAAGAGGGACAGCTCAATCAGCCCCAGCATTTT
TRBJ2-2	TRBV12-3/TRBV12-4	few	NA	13	CASSLGSTGELFF	TGTGCCAGCAGTTTAGGCTCCACCGGGGAGCTGTTTTTT
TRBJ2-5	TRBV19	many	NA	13	CASSTQRWETQYF	TGTGCCAGTAGTACACAGCGATGGGAGACCCAGTACTTC
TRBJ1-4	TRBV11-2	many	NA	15	CASSLAPGASEKLFF	TGTGCCAGCAGCTTAGCCCCGGGGGCGAGTGAAAAACTGTTTTTT
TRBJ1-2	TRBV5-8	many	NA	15	CASSLAWAGPGGYTF	TGTGCCAGCAGCTTGGCTTGGGCAGGGCCTGGTGGCTACACCTTC
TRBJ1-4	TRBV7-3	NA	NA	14	CANRGSGRNEKLFF	TGTGCCAACCGTGGGTCGGGACGTAATGAAAAACTGTTTTTT
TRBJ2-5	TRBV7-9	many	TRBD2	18	CASSFLVSRAGGWETQYF	TGTGCCAGCAGCTTTTTAGTTTCGAGAGCGGGAGGCTGGGAGACCCAGTACTTC
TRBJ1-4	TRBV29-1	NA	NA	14	CSVDLRSTNEKLFF	TGCAGCGTTGACCTCAGATCAACTAATGAAAAACTGTTTTTT
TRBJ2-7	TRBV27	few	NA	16	CASSLYSGATSYEQYF	TGTGCCAGCAGTTTATATTCCGGGGCAACCTCCTACGAGCAGTACTTC
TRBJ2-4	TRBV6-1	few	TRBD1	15	CASRRQGRAKNIQYF	TGTGCCAGCAGAAGACAGGGCCGGGCCAAAAACATTCAGTACTTC
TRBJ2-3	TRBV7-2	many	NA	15	CASSLLVAAADTQYF	TGTGCCAGCAGCTTATTGGTCGCGGCCGCCGATACGCAGTATTTT
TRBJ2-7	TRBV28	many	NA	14	CASSRGRNSYEQYF	TGTGCCAGCAGCCGGGGACGGAACTCCTACGAGCAGTACTTC
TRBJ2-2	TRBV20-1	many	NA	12	CSAKVATGELFF	TGCAGTGCTAAGGTCGCCACCGGGGAGCTGTTTTTT
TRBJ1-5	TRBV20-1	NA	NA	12	CSARIHNQPQHF	TGCAGTGCCAGAATACATAATCAGCCCCAGCATTTT
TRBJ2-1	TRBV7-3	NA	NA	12	CASSLAGAEQFF	TGTGCCAGCAGCTTAGCGGGGGCGGAGCAGTTCTTC
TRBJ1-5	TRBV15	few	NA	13	CATSRDRESPQHF	TGTGCCACCAGCAGAGATCGGGAGTCGCCCCAGCATTTT
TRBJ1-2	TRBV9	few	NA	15	CASSVAAGSNYGYTF	TGTGCCAGCAGCGTAGCTGCGGGAAGCAACTATGGCTACACCTTC
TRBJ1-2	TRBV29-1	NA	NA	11	CSAYSDYGYTF	TGCAGCGCGTACAGTGACTATGGCTACACCTTC
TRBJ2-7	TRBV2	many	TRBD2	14	CASKQVGGDYEQYF	TGTGCCAGCAAACAAGTGGGGGGGGACTACGAGCAGTACTTC
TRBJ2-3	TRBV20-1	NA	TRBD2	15	CSARGAAGAADTQYF	TGCAGTGCTAGAGGGGCAGCGGGAGCCGCAGATACGCAGTATTTT
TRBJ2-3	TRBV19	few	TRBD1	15	CASSTYRQGTDTQYF	TGTGCCAGTAGTACCTACCGACAGGGTACAGATACGCAGTATTTT
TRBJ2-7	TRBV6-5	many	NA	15	CASSYRTDGNYEQYF	TGTGCCAGCAGTTACCGGACGGACGGAAACTACGAGCAGTACTTC
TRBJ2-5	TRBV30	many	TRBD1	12	CAWSTGVETQYF	TGTGCCTGGAGTACAGGGGTAGAGACCCAGTACTTC
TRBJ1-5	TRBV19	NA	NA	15	CATAAGGMFHQPQHF	TGTGCCACCGCGGCGGGGGGAATGTTTCATCAGCCCCAGCATTTT
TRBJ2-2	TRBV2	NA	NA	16	CASSPDPRGWGGELFF	TGTGCCAGCAGTCCCGACCCCAGGGGTTGGGGCGGGGAGCTGTTTTTT
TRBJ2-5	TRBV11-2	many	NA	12	CASSLHGETQYF	TGTGCCAGCAGCCTCCACGGAGAGACCCAGTACTTC